This T cell receptor beta chain was documented in a study of T cells in localized non-small cell lung cancer (dated by TCRdb to 2020 to 2021). In terms of the full investigation: The study analyzed T cell repertoires of approximately 240 early-stage NSCLC patients, comparing tumors and uninvolved tumor-adjacent lungs. The cohort consisted of 236 treatment-naive NSCLC patients whose localized lung tumors had been resected. Of the NSCLC patients, roughly 130 were male and approximately 110 were female, and the mean age was around 66 years.

TCR beta CDR3 regions were sequenced from DNA using the immunoSEQ Assay. On the study's bioinformatics: To compute T cell density, TCR beta template counts were normalized to usable DNA, which was estimated by amplifying housekeeping genes. Using the preseqR package, richness was estimated by extrapolating to 120,000 templates for tissue samples and 400,000 templates for PBMC samples. Clonality was calculated as one minus Pielou's evenness. Tissue-enriched TCRs were identified by differential abundance testing using productive amino-acid clonotypes, minimum total count 5 and alpha 0.1. The Jaccard Index and the Morisita Overlap Index were used to quantify repertoire overlap between compartments. GLIPH grouped TCR beta CDR3s together with public tetramer-defined viral CDR3s, and a viral motif had to include at least three viral sequences and show V-gene enrichment. Drawn from immuneACCESS, this table holds only the in-frame rearrangements with V and J called that TCRdb kept. Clones are partly lost; checked studies trace under half to an unresolved V gene and leave the rest unexplained. That table furnishes V, J and clone size, whereas the DNA furnished D and trimming. The sample table lists a few thousand clones, around 24% of them with a count of one. The leading ten clones occupy 11% to 15% of the sample.

Uninvolved adjacent lung was taken at least 2 cm from the tumor margin and confirmed free of atypia by two independent pathologists. At diagnosis, tumor, uninvolved tumor-adjacent lung and peripheral blood were collected and then preserved as a mix of FFPE and fresh-frozen material. The germline V gene encodes CDR1 MNHGY and CDR2 SAAAGT. Spanning cysteine to phenylalanine, the CDR3 consists of 16 amino acids. Of the read, only the CDR3 DNA is kept; its 48 bases are in frame from base 1. Germline trimming: 6 bases from V, 6 bases from J; junction bases outside gene matches: 8. The table lists this clone with a few counts. The target of this receptor is not known. The input lacks base qualities; no much larger clone sits a single base away. Overall study results and their limits: Higher blood T cell density associated with longer overall survival, while higher adjacent-lung clonality associated with shorter survival. Uninvolved tumor-adjacent lung showed the highest T cell clonality, higher than tumor, which suggests more focused antigenic responses in the uninvolved tumor-adjacent lung. Because the study design was exploratory, TCR variables were selected using unadjusted p-values without false-discovery rate correction. A median of 57 of the top 100 tumor clones were detected in paired uninvolved adjacent lung, and 28 of these tumor clones were also found among the top 100 clones of the paired uninvolved adjacent lung. Because multi-region sequencing of the tumors was not done, intratumor heterogeneity could not be ruled out.

This specimen consisted of normal lung tissue next to the tumor, obtained before any cancer treatment. Recombination connected TRBV6-8 to TRBJ2-2; the junction holds 12 bases that match TRBD2. This TCR was sampled from a male donor at least 60 years old with stage I lung adenocarcinoma. The CDR3 sequence is CASSSGLAGYSGELFF. The DNA sequence is given as TGTGCCAGCAGCTCCGGACTAGCGGGGTACTCCGGGGAGCTGTTTTTT.